The source of this TCR beta chain is a study of Ad26.COV2.S vaccination and SARS-CoV-2 variants. Overall study: The donor participated in the COV1001 trial, in its Ad26.COV2.S arm. Ad26.COV2.S was injected intramuscularly once or twice, 56 days apart.

About this clone: Its antigen remains unknown.

General study points: Estimates derived from TCR breadth and depth analyses may have underestimated total T cell responses.

The V and J ends lost 4 bases and 5 bases, in that order; junction bases with no gene match: 11. This CDR3 spans 15 amino acids. The germline gives CDR1 SGHNT, CDR2 YYREEE (reference sequence). Treatment indicated: 19 received Ad26.COV2.S at low or high dose, single or two shots; roughly five received placebo; per-sample allocation not given. Each sample was drawn 63 days after the first injection (of vaccine or placebo). This table comes from immunoSEQ multiplex PCR, and its TCRdb copy is limited to in-frame clones, with some not included. The sample shows about 400,000 clones, around 91% of them seen only once.

The chain is built from TRBV5-4 and TRBJ2-7; 8 bases are a match to TRBD2. The sample was peripheral blood, taken in a trial of Ad26.COV2.S vaccine versus placebo. This receptor was taken from a person aged 18-60 years who received the Ad26.COV2.S COVID-19 vaccine or a placebo. In DNA form, the CDR3 reads TGTGCCAGCAGCCAGAGTAGCGGGAATGGCAACGAGCAGTACTTC. Protein: CASSQSSGNGNEQYF.